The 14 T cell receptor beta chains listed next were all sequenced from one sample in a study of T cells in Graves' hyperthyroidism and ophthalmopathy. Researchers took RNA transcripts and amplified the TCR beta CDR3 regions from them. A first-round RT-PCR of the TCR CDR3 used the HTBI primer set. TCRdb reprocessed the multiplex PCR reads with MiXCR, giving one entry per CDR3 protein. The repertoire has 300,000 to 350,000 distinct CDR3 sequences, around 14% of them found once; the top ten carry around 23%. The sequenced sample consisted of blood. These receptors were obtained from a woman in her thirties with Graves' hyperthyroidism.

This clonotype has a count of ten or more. The CDR3 DNA reads as TGCAGTGCAACCCGACTGCTAGCGGGGGATACCACAGATACGCAGTATTTT. It codes for CSATRLLAGDTTDTQYF. The chain is built from TRBV20-1 and TRBJ2-3, with 10 bases that match TRBD2. Germline V gene data show CDR1 as DFQATT and CDR2 as SNEGSKA (reference sequence). This CDR3 is 17 amino acids long. The V segment lost 6 bases and the J segment 2 bases; nucleotides outside the gene matches: 14.

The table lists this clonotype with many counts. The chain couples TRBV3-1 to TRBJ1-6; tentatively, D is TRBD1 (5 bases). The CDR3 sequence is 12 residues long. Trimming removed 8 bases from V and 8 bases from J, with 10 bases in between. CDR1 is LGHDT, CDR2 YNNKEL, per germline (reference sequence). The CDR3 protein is CASSLGDSPLHF. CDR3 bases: TGTGCCAGCTCCCTGGGGGATTCACCCCTCCACTTT.

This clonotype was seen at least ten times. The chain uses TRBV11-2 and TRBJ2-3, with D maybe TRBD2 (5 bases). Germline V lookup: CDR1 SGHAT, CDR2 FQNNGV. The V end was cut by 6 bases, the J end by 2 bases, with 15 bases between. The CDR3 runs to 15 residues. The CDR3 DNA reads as TGTGCCAGCAGGGCCATCAGGAGGATCACAGATACGCAGTATTTT. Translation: CASRAIRRITDTQYF.

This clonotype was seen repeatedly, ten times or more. CDR3 bases: TGTGCCAGCAGCCAAGAAGGGGGTTTTGATGAAGCTTTCTTT. Its protein product is CASSQEGGFDEAFF. V gene TRBV3-1 combines with J gene TRBJ1-1; TRBD1 might be the D (6 bases). The CDR3 has 14 residues. The germline gives CDR1 LGHDT, CDR2 YNNKEL (reference sequence). Between the trimmed V and J ends, which lost 0 bases and 7 bases, there was a span of 12 bases.

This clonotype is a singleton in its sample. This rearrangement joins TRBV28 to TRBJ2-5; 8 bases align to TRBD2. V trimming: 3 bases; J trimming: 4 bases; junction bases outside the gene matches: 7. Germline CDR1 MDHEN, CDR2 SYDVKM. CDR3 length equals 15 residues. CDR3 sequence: CASSFVAGGAETQYF. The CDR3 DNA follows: TGTGCCAGCAGTTTTGTGGCGGGAGGAGCAGAGACCCAGTACTTC.

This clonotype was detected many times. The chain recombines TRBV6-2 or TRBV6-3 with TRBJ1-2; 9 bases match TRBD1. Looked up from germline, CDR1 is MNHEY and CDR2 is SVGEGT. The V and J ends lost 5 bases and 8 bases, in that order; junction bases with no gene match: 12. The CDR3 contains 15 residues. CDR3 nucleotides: TGTGCCAGCAGTACGGGACAGGGTTGGGTGATCGGCTACACCTTC. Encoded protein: CASSTGQGWVIGYTF.

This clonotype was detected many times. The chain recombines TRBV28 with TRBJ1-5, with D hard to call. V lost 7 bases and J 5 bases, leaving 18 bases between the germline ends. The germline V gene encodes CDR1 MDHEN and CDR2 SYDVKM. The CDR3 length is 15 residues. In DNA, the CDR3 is TGTGCCAGCACCCTAGGAGGGCATACTTATCAGCCCCAGCATTTT. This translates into CASTLGGHTYQPQHF.

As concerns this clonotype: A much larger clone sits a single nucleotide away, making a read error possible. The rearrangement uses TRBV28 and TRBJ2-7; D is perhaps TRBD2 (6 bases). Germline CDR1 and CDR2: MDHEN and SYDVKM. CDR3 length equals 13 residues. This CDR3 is CASMGGRKYEQYF. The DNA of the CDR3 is TGTGCGAGTATGGGGGGACGGAAATACGAGCAGTACTTC.

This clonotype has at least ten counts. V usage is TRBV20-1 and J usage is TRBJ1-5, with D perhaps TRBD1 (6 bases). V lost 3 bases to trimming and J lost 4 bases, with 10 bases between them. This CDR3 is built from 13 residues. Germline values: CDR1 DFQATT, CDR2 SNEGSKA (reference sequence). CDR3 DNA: TGCAGTGCTAGGACAGGCCCTAATCAGCCCCAGCATTTT. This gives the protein CSARTGPNQPQHF.

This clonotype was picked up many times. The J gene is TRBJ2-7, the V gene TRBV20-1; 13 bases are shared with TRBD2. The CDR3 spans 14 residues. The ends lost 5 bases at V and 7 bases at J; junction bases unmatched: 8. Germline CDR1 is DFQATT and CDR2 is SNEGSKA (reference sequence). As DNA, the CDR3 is TGCAGTGCTCTCCGGACTAGCGGGAGTATTGAGCAGTACTTC. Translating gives CSALRTSGSIEQYF.

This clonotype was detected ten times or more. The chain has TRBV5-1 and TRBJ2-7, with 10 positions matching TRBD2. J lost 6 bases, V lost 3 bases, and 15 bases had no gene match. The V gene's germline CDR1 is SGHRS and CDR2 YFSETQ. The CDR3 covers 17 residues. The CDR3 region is CASSWPTSGQHKSEQYF. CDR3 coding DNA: TGCGCCAGCAGCTGGCCGACTAGCGGGCAACACAAATCCGAGCAGTACTTC.

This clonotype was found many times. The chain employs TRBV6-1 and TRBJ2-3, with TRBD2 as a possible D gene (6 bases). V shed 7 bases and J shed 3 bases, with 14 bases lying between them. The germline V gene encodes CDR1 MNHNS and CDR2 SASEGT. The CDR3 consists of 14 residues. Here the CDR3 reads CASMEAGGTDTQYF. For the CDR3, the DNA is TGTGCCAGCATGGAGGCCGGGGGAACAGATACGCAGTATTTT.

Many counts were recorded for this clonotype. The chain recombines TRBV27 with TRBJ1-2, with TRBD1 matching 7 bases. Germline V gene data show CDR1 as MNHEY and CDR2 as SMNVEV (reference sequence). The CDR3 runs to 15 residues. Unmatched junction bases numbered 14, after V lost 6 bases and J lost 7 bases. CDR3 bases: TGTGCCAGCAGGGGGGACAGACGATACGAGGGTGGCTACACCTTC. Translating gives CASRGDRRYEGGYTF.

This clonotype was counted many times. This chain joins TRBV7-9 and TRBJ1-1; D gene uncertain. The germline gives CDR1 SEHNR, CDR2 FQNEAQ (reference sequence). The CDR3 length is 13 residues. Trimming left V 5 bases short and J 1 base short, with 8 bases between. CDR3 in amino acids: CASSVTQNTEAFF. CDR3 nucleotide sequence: TGTGCCAGCAGCGTCACCCAGAACACTGAAGCTTTCTTT.